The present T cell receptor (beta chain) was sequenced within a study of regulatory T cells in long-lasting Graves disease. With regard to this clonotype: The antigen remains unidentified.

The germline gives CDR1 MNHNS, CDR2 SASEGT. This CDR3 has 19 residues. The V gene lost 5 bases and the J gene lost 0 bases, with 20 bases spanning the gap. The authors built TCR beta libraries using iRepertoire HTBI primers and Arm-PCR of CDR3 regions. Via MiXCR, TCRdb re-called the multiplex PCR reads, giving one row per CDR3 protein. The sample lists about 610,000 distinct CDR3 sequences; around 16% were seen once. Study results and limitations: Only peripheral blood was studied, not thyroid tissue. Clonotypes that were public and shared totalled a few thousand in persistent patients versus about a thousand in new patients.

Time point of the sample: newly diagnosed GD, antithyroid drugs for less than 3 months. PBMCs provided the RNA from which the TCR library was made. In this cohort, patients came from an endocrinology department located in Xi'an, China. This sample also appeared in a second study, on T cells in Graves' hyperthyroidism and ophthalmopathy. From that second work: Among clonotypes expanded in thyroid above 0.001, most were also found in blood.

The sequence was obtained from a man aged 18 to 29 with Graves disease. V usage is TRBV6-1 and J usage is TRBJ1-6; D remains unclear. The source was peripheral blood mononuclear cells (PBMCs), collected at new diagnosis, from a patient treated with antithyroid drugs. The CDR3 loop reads CASSREGPSYSSYNSPLHF. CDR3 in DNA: TGTGCCAGCAGTCGGGAGGGCCCCTCCTATAGCTCCTATAATTCACCCCTCCACTTT.